This entry describes one TCR beta chain. What it binds is unknown. This specimen belongs to a study of T cell responses to AZD1222 COVID-19 vaccine. Study findings and constraints: Among AZD1222 vaccinees, only six were seropositive at baseline. Researchers report vaccine-associated CD4 TCRs spanning spike, with dominance at 160-218 and 743-854.

The data were produced by immunoSEQ multiplex PCR, yet TCRdb's version contains in-frame clones alone and is incomplete. The sample consists of fewer than 150,000 clones, about 90% of them appearing once. Specimen: peripheral blood, collected on day 0 of AZD1222 vaccination. The TCR sequence derives from an adult in good health.

CDR3 residues: CASSDERDSPLHF. DNA for the CDR3: TGTGCCAGCAGTGATGAGAGGGATTCACCCCTCCACTTT. The V gene is TRBV2, the J gene TRBJ1-6; D not resolved. V was cut by 3 bases and J by 8 bases, with 8 bases left in between. Germline loops: CDR1 SNHLY, CDR2 FYNNEI. This CDR3 region has 13 residues.